This TCR beta chain comes out of a study of T cells in Graves' hyperthyroidism and ophthalmopathy. What was amplified from RNA transcripts were TCR beta CDR3 regions. The primer set for the first-round RT-PCR of the TCR CDR3 was HTBI. MiXCR was run by TCRdb on the multiplex PCR reads, yielding one entry per CDR3 protein. The data contain 96,000 or so distinct CDR3 sequences, approximately 56% of them singletons. CDR3 size: 17 residues. In germline, CDR1 is SGHTA, CDR2 FQGNSA. The trim removed 1 base at V and 4 bases at J, leaving 8 bases unmatched. The rearrangement joins TRBV7-2 to TRBJ2-2; 8 bases match TRBD2. The sequencing sample was made of blood. This sequence was found in a woman between 40 and 50 years old with Graves' hyperthyroidism. The chain's CDR3 is CASSLEIAGRGTGELFF. CDR3 nucleotides: TGTGCCAGCAGCTTAGAAATAGCGGGAAGGGGCACCGGGGAGCTGTTTTTT.